This T cell receptor beta chain originates from a study of human T cells and chemical hapten exposure. Across the study: There were weekly diphenylcyclopropenone doses to the scalp for patients throughout the roughly 23-week study. Patch tests delivered 0.01% DPC to the upper back and were evaluated at 6 days.

Documented time point: pre-sensitization, week 0. The treatment here: therapeutic diphenylcyclopropenone sensitization with weekly scalp DPC. Findings and limits, study-wide: No shift was seen in TCRs above 1 in 1000 frequency with DPC sensitization.

This clonotype was picked up a small number of times. Its matching antigen is unknown. In TCRdb, the RACE reads were re-called with MiXCR into one record per CDR3 protein. The sample gives some 250,000 distinct CDR3 sequences, around 7% of which show up once; 0.9% to 1.5% is in the top ten. The sample in question was whole blood, obtained in connection with sensitization to the hapten diphenylcyclopropenone (DPC). This clonotype was obtained from a young man with alopecia areata. Some clones in this sample may be carry-over from other donors' samples.

CDR3 DNA: TGTGCCAGCAGTAACTCGACTGGGGCCAACGTCCTGACTTTC. It is translated as CASSNSTGANVLTF. V is TRBV7-9 and J is TRBJ2-6; D remains unclear. Trimming left V 6 bases short and J 2 bases short, with 8 bases between. The CDR3 has 14 residues. Per the germline V gene, CDR1 is SEHNR and CDR2 is FQNEAQ (reference sequence).